This T cell receptor (beta chain) was captured in a study of T cells in Graves' hyperthyroidism and ophthalmopathy. The CDR3 runs to 13 residues. With 7 bases clipped from V and 6 bases from J, the junction kept 5 bases outside the gene matches. CDR1 and CDR2 from the germline V gene are SGHVS and FQNEAQ. The TCR beta CDR3 regions underwent amplification using RNA transcripts as the source. Carried out on the TCR CDR3, a first-round RT-PCR used the HTBI primer set. TCRdb recomputed calls from the multiplex PCR reads with MiXCR, one row per CDR3 protein. The table includes roughly 500,000 distinct CDR3 sequences, about 14% detected once.

The source of this sequence is a woman in her 30s with Graves' hyperthyroidism that later progressed to Graves' ophthalmopathy. The chain is built from TRBV7-8 and TRBJ1-5, with 8 bases fitting TRBD1. Material for sequencing was blood. Here the CDR3 reads CASIQGVGQPQHF. CDR3 coding DNA: TGTGCCAGCATACAGGGGGTAGGTCAGCCCCAGCATTTT.